A single sample gave rise to the 28 T cell receptor beta chains below, sequenced in a study of OX40 agonist ivuxolimab in advanced cancers. The repertoire was sequenced with immunoSEQ multiplex PCR; TCRdb's copy has only in-frame clones and lacks some. The sample has about 23,000 clones, about 76% seen once; the top ten hold approximately 1.9%. The sequenced sample was CD4+ or CD8+ T cells sorted from blood, obtained in a trial of the OX40 agonist ivuxolimab. Every receptor here comes from an adult with an advanced solid tumor such as melanoma, head and neck, liver or kidney cancer.

The chain combines TRBV11-3 with TRBJ1-1, with D perhaps matching TRBD1 (5 bases). The V gene's germline CDR1 is SGHNT and CDR2 YENEEA. V lost 1 base, J lost 4 bases, and 10 bases lay in between. The CDR3 covers 14 residues. The CDR3 reads CASSLARGGTEAFF. The DNA for the CDR3 is TGTGCCAGCAGCTTAGCACGGGGCGGCACTGAAGCTTTCTTT.

This clone was seen a handful of times. The chain recombines TRBV2 with TRBJ2-7, with 9 bases that match TRBD1. Germline lookup yields CDR1 SNHLY and CDR2 FYNNEI. V lost 2 bases to trimming and J lost 5 bases; unmatched junction nucleotides: 10. The CDR3 is made up of 16 amino acids. CDR3 amino acids: CASSEMVRTGDDEQYF. CDR3 sequence (DNA): TGTGCCAGCAGTGAAATGGTCCGGACAGGGGACGACGAGCAGTACTTC.

The J gene is TRBJ2-5, the V gene TRBV7-9; a weak D match, TRBD1 (5 bases). Germline V gene sequence: CDR1 SEHNR, CDR2 FQNEAQ (reference sequence). The CDR3 extends over 13 amino acids. V was cut by 5 bases and J by 4 bases, with 11 bases left in between. The DNA of the CDR3 is TGTGCCAGCAGCCCCAGGGTAGCAGAGACCCAGTACTTC. This sequence encodes CASSPRVAETQYF.

The chain joins TRBV18 to TRBJ2-2; TRBD1 aligns across 7 bases. Germline lookup yields CDR1 KGHSH and CDR2 LQKENI. This CDR3 has 16 amino acids. Unmatched junction bases numbered 10, after V lost 3 bases and J lost 6 bases. Here the CDR3 reads CASSPKTGSGPGELFF. The DNA of the CDR3 is TGTGCCAGCTCACCGAAGACAGGGTCGGGCCCCGGGGAGCTGTTTTTT.

This chain connects TRBV6-1 to TRBJ1-3; a possible D gene is TRBD1 (5 bases). The CDR3 runs 14 residues. Germline V gene data show CDR1 as MNHNS and CDR2 as SASEGT. Trimming removed 11 bases from V and 0 bases from J, with 14 bases in between. CDR3 sequence (DNA): TGTGCCGTCGAACAGGCCGTCTCTGGAAACACCATATATTTT. Its protein is CAVEQAVSGNTIYF.

The CDR3 region is CASSAGSQEAFF. The CDR3 coding sequence is TGTGCCAGCAGTGCGGGATCGCAAGAAGCTTTCTTT. V gene TRBV28 combines with J gene TRBJ1-1; D not certain. CDR1 and CDR2 from the germline V gene are MDHEN and SYDVKM. The CDR3 covers 12 residues. The V gene lost 5 bases and the J gene lost 8 bases, with 12 bases spanning the gap.

This chain connects TRBV29-1 to TRBJ2-7; D gene unclear. There are 13 residues in the CDR3. The V end was cut by 4 bases, the J end by 0 bases, with 10 bases between. The germline V gene encodes CDR1 SQVTM and CDR2 ANQGSEA. Here the CDR3 reads CSVAGFSSYEQYF. For the CDR3, the DNA is TGCAGCGTTGCCGGGTTTAGCTCCTACGAGCAGTACTTC.

The CDR3 DNA reads TGTGCCAGCAGCCAAGGTCGGAACACTGAAGCTTTCTTT. Translation gives CASSQGRNTEAFF. V usage is TRBV14 and J usage is TRBJ1-1; D is unclear. The germline gives CDR1 SGHDN, CDR2 FVKESK. The V and J ends lost 1 base and 1 base respectively, with 4 bases between them. This CDR3 comprises 13 residues.

V and J are TRBV19 and TRBJ2-7, with 7 bases fitting TRBD1. V trimming: 4 bases; J trimming: 2 bases; junction bases outside the gene matches: 2. The CDR3 extends over 13 amino acids. Germline values: CDR1 LNHDA, CDR2 SQIVND (reference sequence). The CDR3 DNA reads TGTGCCAGTAGTACGGGACAGCCCTACGAGCAGTACTTC. Its translation is CASSTGQPYEQYF.

V usage is TRBV6-6 and J usage is TRBJ2-7; a weak D match, TRBD1 (5 bases). Trimming removed 5 bases from V and 0 bases from J, with 14 bases in between. The CDR3 sequence is 15 residues long. Germline lookup yields CDR1 MNHNY and CDR2 SVGAGI (reference sequence). The CDR3 bases are TGTGCCAGCAGTGCCTACGGCGGACACTCCTACGAGCAGTACTTC. Protein: CASSAYGGHSYEQYF.

This clone was found a few times. V usage is TRBV11-2 and J usage is TRBJ1-1; tentatively, D is TRBD1 (5 bases). There are 16 residues in the CDR3. CDR1 is SGHAT and CDR2 is FQNNGV in the germline V gene. The V end was cut by 1 base, the J end by 0 bases, with 12 bases between. DNA for the CDR3: TGTGCCAGCAGCTTAGTGATGGGGCAGGTGAACACTGAAGCTTTCTTT. This translates into CASSLVMGQVNTEAFF.

Concerning this clone itself: The junction does not match germline at one end; this may be a read error. This sequence joins TRBV5-8 and TRBJ2-5; 7 bases map to TRBD1. CDR1 and CDR2 from the germline V gene are SGHTS and YDEGEE. The CDR3 is made up of 15 amino acids. Here the CDR3 DNA reads TGTGCCAGCAGCTTGACAGGGGTCTACCAGGAGACCCAGTACTTC. This gives the protein CASSLTGVYQETQYF.

The chain uses TRBV6-5 and TRBJ2-7; the match to TRBD1 covers 8 bases. V trimming: 6 bases; J trimming: 3 bases; junction bases outside the gene matches: 7. CDR1 and CDR2 from the germline V gene are MNHEY and SVGAGI. This CDR3 comprises 14 residues. The CDR3 reads CASRRGTGFYEQYF. CDR3 nucleotides: TGTGCCAGCAGGAGGGGGACAGGATTCTACGAGCAGTACTTC.

The chain combines TRBV28 with TRBJ1-2; 7 bases agree with TRBD1. V lost 7 bases and J lost 6; bases outside the gene matches: 14. The CDR3 contains 15 residues. Looked up from germline, CDR1 is MDHEN and CDR2 is SYDVKM. The CDR3 nucleotides are TGTGCCAGCAACTATCCCGGACAGGCCAAGGATGGCTACACCTTC. This gives the protein CASNYPGQAKDGYTF.

This chain uses TRBV4-1 with TRBJ1-2; tentative D call: TRBD1 (5 bases). The CDR3 length is 15 residues. Germline CDR1 is MGHRA and CDR2 is YSYEKL. Trimming took off 0 bases at V and 0 bases at J, with 8 bases between the two ends. CDR3 sequence (DNA): TGCGCCAGCAGCCAAGACAGGGTAGCTAACTATGGCTACACCTTC. This sequence encodes CASSQDRVANYGYTF.

This clone was observed a handful of times. The chain is built from TRBV5-1 and TRBJ1-2; D remains unclear. The CDR3 runs 15 residues. Between the trimmed V and J ends, which lost 4 bases and 4 bases, there was a span of 17 bases. The V gene's germline CDR1 is SGHRS and CDR2 YFSETQ. For the CDR3, the DNA is TGCGCCAGCAGCCAGGAAGGCAGCTCGATCTATGGCTACACCTTC. It is translated as CASSQEGSSIYGYTF.

The V call is TRBV7-8, the J call TRBJ1-6; a weak D match, TRBD1 (6 bases). The V end was cut by 5 bases, the J end by 9 bases, with 17 bases between. Germline CDR1 and CDR2: SGHVS and FQNEAQ. The CDR3 has 15 amino acids. CDR3 DNA: TGTGCCAGCAGCCCCGAAGCGGGGGGGGCTTCACCCCTCCACTTT. Translated, it gives CASSPEAGGASPLHF.

This clone was counted only a few times. This chain joins TRBV5-6 and TRBJ1-2, with a weak D call TRBD1 (5 bases). The germline gives CDR1 SGHDT, CDR2 YYEEEE. V dropped 4 bases and J dropped 7 bases, with 14 bases sitting between them. The CDR3 covers 13 residues. The CDR3 DNA follows: TGTGCCAGCAGCGTTAAGGAGGGGCTTGGCTACACCTTC. It encodes CASSVKEGLGYTF.

This clone appeared once. CDR3 in amino acids: CAISGGQKVASTDTQYF. The CDR3 coding sequence is TGTGCCATCAGTGGGGGGCAGAAAGTTGCTAGCACAGATACGCAGTATTTT. The chain uses TRBV10-3 and TRBJ2-3; possible D gene TRBD1, 6 bases. The CDR3 covers 17 residues. CDR1 and CDR2 (germline): ENHRY, SYGVKD. Trimming shortened V by 4 bases and J by 0 bases, and 17 bases separated the two germline ends.

CDR3 sequence reads: CAWSVGTNYGYTF. The DNA of the CDR3 is TGTGCCTGGAGTGTGGGGACTAACTATGGCTACACCTTC. This chain connects TRBV30 to TRBJ1-2, with unresolved D. CDR3 length: 13 amino acids. Trimming took off 0 bases at V and 0 bases at J, with 5 bases between the two ends. CDR1 and CDR2 from the germline V gene are GTSNPN and SVGIG (reference sequence).

This chain links TRBV9 with TRBJ2-2, with a possible D match to TRBD1 (5 bases). Trimming removed 0 bases from V and 3 bases from J, with 12 bases in between. CDR1 is SGDLS and CDR2 is YYNGEE in the germline V gene. CDR3 length: 16 amino acids. The CDR3 coding sequence is TGTGCCAGCAGCGTAGAGGCAGGGTGGGACACCGGGGAGCTGTTTTTT. Its translation: CASSVEAGWDTGELFF.

J is TRBJ1-4 and V is TRBV18; possible D gene TRBD1, 6 bases. This CDR3 region has 14 residues. In germline, CDR1 is KGHSH, CDR2 LQKENI. V shed 6 bases and J shed 4 bases, with 12 bases lying between them. CDR3: CASSTGSSNEKLFF. The CDR3 DNA reads as TGTGCCAGCTCTACAGGGTCGAGTAATGAAAAACTGTTTTTT.

The chain employs TRBV20-1 and TRBJ2-1; D not resolved. The V gene's germline CDR1 is DFQATT and CDR2 SNEGSKA (reference sequence). V was trimmed by 6 bases and J by 10 bases, leaving 10 bases between them. The CDR3 is 10 amino acids. The CDR3 here is CSAHPPEQFF. The CDR3 coding sequence is TGCAGTGCCCACCCTCCGGAGCAGTTCTTC.

This clone occurred a few times. This chain joins TRBV7-2 and TRBJ1-1; 8 bases are a match to TRBD1. The CDR3 is 14 residues long. J was trimmed by 1 base and V by 5 bases; bases with no gene match: 3. Germline V gene lookup returns CDR1 SGHTA and CDR2 FQGNSA. The CDR3 sequence is CASSRDRGNTEAFF. In DNA, the CDR3 is TGTGCCAGCAGCCGAGACAGGGGGAACACTGAAGCTTTCTTT.

The rearrangement uses TRBV4-3 and TRBJ2-7, with a possible D match to TRBD2 (6 bases). Germline assignment: CDR1 LGHNA and CDR2 YSLEER. Trimming removed 1 base at V and 3 bases at J, with 13 bases between. This CDR3 has 15 amino acids. The CDR3 DNA sequence: TGCGCCAGCAGCCAAGTGGCGGGAAAAAACTACGAGCAGTACTTC. Translated: CASSQVAGKNYEQYF.

The J gene is TRBJ2-1, the V gene TRBV4-1, with D perhaps matching TRBD1 or TRBD2 (5 bases each). Trimming left V 1 base short and J 9 bases short, with 10 bases between. Germline V lookup: CDR1 MGHRA, CDR2 YSYEKL. CDR3 length: 13 amino acids. CDR3 region: CASSQVEGSEQFF. The CDR3 nucleotides read TGCGCCAGCAGCCAAGTTGAGGGGAGTGAGCAGTTCTTC.

The CDR3 loop reads CASSLATPETQYF. In nucleotides, the CDR3 is TGCGCCAGCAGCTTGGCTACACCAGAGACCCAGTACTTC. This chain connects TRBV5-1 to TRBJ2-5; D is unresolved. The V end lost 0 bases, the J end lost 4 bases, and 7 bases lay between the germline ends. Germline-derived CDR1 and CDR2 are SGHRS and YFSETQ. The CDR3 totals 13 residues.

The CDR3 spells CATYNSGQETQYF. The CDR3 bases are TGTGCCACCTACAATAGCGGCCAAGAGACCCAGTACTTC. The gene calls are TRBV28 and TRBJ2-5, with TRBD2 as a possible D gene (6 bases). Trimming stripped 10 bases from V and 1 base from J, with 13 bases between. The CDR3 is 13 amino acids. CDR1 is MDHEN, CDR2 SYDVKM, per germline.